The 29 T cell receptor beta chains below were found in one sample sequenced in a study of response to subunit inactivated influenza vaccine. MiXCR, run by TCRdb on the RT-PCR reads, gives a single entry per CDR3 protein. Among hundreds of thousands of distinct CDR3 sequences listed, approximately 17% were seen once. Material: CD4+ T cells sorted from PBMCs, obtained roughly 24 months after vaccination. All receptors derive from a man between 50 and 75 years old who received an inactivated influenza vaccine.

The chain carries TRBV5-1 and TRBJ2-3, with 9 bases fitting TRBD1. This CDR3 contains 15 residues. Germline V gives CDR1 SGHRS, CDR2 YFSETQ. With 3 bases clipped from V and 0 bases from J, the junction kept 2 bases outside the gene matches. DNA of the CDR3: TGCGCCAGCAGCTGGGGGACAGGGAGCACAGATACGCAGTATTTT. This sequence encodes CASSWGTGSTDTQYF.

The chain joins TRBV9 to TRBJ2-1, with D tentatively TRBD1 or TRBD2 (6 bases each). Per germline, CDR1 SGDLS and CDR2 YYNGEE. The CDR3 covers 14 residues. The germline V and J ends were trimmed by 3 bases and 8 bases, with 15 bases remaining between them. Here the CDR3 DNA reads TGTGCCAGCAGCGCTCGACAGAGGGGGGATGAGCAGTTCTTC. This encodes CASSARQRGDEQFF.

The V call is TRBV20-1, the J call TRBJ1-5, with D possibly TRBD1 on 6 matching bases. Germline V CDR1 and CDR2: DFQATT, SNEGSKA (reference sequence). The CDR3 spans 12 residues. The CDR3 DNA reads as TGCAGCGCAAACAGGGTGGATCAGCCCCAGCATTTT. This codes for CSANRVDQPQHF.

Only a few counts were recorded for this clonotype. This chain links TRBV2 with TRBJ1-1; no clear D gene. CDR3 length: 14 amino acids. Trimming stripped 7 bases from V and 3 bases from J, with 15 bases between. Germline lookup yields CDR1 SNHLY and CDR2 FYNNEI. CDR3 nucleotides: TGTGCCAGCATGGTCGGGGAGGCTTACACTGAAGCTTTCTTT. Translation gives CASMVGEAYTEAFF.

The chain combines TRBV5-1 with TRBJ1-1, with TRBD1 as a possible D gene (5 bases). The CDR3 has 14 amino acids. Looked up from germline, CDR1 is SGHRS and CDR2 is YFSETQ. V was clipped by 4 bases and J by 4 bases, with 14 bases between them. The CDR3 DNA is TGCGCCAGCAGCGTGGGGGGAGTAGGCACTGAAGCTTTCTTT. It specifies CASSVGGVGTEAFF.

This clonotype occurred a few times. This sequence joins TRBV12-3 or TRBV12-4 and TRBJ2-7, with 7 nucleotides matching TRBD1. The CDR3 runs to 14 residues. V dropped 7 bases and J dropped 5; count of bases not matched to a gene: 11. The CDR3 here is CASTNRGPGDEQYF. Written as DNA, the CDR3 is TGTGCCAGCACCAACAGGGGCCCAGGGGACGAGCAGTACTTC.

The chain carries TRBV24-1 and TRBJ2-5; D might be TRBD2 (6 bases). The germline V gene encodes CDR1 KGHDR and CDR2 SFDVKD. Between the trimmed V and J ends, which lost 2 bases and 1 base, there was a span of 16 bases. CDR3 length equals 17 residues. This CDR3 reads CATSDSISGTIQETQYF. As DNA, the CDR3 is TGTGCCACCAGTGATTCAATTAGCGGAACTATCCAAGAGACCCAGTACTTC.

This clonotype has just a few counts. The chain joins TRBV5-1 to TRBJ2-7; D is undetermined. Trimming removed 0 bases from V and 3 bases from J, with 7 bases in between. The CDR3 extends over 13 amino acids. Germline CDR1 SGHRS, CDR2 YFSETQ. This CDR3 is CASSLGTYYEQYF. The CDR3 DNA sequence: TGCGCCAGCAGCTTGGGGACGTACTACGAGCAGTACTTC.

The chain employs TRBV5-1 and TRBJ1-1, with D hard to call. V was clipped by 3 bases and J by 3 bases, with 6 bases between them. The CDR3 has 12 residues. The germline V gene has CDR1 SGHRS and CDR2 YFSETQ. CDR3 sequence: CASSSLDTEAFF. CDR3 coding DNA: TGCGCCAGCAGCTCCTTGGACACTGAAGCTTTCTTT.

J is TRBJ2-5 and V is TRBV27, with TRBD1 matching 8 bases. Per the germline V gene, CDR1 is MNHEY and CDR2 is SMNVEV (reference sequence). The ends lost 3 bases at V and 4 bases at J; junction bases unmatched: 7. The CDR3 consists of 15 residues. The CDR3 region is CASSFGQGEGETQYF. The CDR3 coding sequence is TGTGCCAGCAGTTTCGGACAGGGCGAGGGAGAGACCCAGTACTTC.

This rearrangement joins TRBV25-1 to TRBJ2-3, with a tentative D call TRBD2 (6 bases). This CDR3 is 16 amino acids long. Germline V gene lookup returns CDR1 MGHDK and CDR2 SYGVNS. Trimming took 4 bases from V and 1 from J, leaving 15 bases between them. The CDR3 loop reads CASSGVAGTGTDTQYF. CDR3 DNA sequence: TGTGCCAGCAGTGGCGTCGCGGGGACCGGCACAGATACGCAGTATTTT.

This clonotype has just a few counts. The CDR3 coding sequence is TGCAGTGAAAGAAGGGCGTCCCAAGAGACCCAGTACTTC. It translates to CSERRASQETQYF. The chain recombines TRBV20-1 with TRBJ2-5; D gene uncertain. CDR1 and CDR2 from the germline V gene are DFQATT and SNEGSKA (reference sequence). This CDR3 region has 13 residues. Between the trimmed V and J ends, which lost 7 bases and 1 base, there was a span of 13 bases.

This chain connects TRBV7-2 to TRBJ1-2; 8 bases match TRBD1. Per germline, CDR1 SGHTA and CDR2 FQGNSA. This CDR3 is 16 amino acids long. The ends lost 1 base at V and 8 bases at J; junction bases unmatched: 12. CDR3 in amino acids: CASSLDYRSGGEGYTF. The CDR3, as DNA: TGTGCCAGCAGCTTAGATTATAGGTCAGGGGGCGAAGGCTACACCTTC.

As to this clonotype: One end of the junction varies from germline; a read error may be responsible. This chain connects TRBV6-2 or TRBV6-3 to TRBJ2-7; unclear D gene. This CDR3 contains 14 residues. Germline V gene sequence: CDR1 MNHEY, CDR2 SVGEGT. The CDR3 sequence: CARSYGFRSYEQYF. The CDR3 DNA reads TGTGCCAGAAGTTATGGTTTCAGGTCGTACGAGCAGTACTTC.

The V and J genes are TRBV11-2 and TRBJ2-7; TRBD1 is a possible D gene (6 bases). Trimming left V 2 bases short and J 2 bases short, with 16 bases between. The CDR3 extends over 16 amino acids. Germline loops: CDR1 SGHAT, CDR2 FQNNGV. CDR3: CASSLIQAGAPYEQYF. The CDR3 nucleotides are TGTGCCAGCAGCTTAATTCAGGCAGGGGCCCCCTACGAGCAGTACTTC.

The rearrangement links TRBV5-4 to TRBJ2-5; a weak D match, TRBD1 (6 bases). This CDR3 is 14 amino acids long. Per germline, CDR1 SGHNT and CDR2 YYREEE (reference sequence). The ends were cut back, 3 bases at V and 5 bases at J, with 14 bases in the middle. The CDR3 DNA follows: TGTGCCAGCAGCTCTCGAGGGGGTGGGGAGACCCAGTACTTC. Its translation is CASSSRGGGETQYF.

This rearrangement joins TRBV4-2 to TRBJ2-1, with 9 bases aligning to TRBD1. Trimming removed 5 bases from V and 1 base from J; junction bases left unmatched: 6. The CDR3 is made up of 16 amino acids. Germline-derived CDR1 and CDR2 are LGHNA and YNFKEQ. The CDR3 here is CASSAPTGGSYNEQFF. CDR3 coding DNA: TGTGCCAGCAGCGCCCCGACAGGGGGTTCCTACAATGAGCAGTTCTTC.

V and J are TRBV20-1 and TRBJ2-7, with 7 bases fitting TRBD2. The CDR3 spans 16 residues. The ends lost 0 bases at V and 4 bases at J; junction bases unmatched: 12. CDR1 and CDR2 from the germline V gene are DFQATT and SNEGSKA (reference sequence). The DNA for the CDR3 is TGCAGTGCTAGAGATCTTGCGGGAGTGCCTTATTACGAGCAGTACTTC. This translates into CSARDLAGVPYYEQYF.

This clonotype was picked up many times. CDR3 in amino acids: CASSPGTGYAKNIQYF. The CDR3 DNA is TGTGCCAGCAGCCCCGGGACAGGGTACGCTAAAAACATTCAGTACTTC. This chain links TRBV7-6 with TRBJ2-4; 9 bases agree with TRBD1. Trimming cost V 5 bases and J 4 bases; bases outside gene matches: 9. Per the germline V gene, CDR1 is SGHVS and CDR2 is FNYEAQ. There are 16 residues in the CDR3.

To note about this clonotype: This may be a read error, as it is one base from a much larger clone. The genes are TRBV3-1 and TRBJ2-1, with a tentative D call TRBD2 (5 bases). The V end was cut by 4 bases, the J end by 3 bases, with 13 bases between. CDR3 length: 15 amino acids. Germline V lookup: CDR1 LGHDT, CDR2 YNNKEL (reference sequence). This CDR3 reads CASSRRVSRYNEQFF. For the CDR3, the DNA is TGTGCCAGCAGCCGGCGGGTATCCCGCTACAATGAGCAGTTCTTC.

CDR3 bases: TGTGCCAGCTCTTTTCGGCACACTGAAGCTTTCTTT. Translation: CASSFRHTEAFF. The genes are TRBV18 and TRBJ1-1; D gene uncertain. The germline gives CDR1 KGHSH, CDR2 LQKENI. V lost 6 bases, J lost 3 bases, and 8 bases lay in between. This CDR3 contains 12 residues.

CDR3 nucleotides: TGCGCCAGCAGTGAGGGTCCTCGCTACGAGCAGTACTTC. As protein: CASSEGPRYEQYF. The J gene is TRBJ2-7, the V gene TRBV5-1; weak D call: TRBD2 (5 bases). This CDR3 is built from 13 residues. V lost 5 bases to trimming and J lost 3 bases, with 12 bases between them. The germline gives CDR1 SGHRS, CDR2 YFSETQ.

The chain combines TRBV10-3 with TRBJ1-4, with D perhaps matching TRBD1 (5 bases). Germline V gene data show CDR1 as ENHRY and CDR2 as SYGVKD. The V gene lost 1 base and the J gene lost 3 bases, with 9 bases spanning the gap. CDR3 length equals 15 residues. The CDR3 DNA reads TGTGCCATCAGTGAGTGGACGGGGCCTAATGAAAAACTGTTTTTT. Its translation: CAISEWTGPNEKLFF.

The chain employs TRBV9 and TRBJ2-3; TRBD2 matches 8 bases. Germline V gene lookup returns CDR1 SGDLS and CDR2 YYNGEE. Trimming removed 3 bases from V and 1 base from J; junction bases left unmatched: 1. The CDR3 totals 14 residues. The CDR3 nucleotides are TGTGCCAGCAGCGCGACTAGCGGCACAGATACGCAGTATTTT. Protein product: CASSATSGTDTQYF.

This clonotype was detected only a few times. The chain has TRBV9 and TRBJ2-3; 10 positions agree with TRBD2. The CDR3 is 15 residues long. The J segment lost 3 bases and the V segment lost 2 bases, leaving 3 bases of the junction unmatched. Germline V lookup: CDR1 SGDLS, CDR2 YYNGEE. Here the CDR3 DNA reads TGTGCCAGCAGCGTCCGGACTAGCGGAACAGATACGCAGTATTTT. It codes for CASSVRTSGTDTQYF. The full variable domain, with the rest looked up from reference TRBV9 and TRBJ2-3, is DSGVTQTPKHLITATGQRVTLRCSPRSGDLSVYWYQQSLDQGLQFLIQYYNGEERAKGNILERFSAQQFPDLHSELNLSSLELGDSALYFCASSVRTSGTDTQYFGPGTRLTVL.

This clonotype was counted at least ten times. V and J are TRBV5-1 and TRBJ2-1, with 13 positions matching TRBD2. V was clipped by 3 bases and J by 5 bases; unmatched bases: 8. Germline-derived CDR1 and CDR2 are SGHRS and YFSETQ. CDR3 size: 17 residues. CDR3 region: CASSSLAGGVRNNEQFF. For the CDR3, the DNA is TGCGCCAGCAGCTCACTAGCGGGAGGGGTTAGGAACAATGAGCAGTTCTTC.

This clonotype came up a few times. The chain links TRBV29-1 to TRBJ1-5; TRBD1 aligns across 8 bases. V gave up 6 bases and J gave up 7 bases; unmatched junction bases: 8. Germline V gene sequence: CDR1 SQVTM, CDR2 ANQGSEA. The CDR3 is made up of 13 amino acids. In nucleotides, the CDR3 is TGCAGCGTCCAGGGGGCGCTTGGCCAGCCCCAGCATTTT. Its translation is CSVQGALGQPQHF.

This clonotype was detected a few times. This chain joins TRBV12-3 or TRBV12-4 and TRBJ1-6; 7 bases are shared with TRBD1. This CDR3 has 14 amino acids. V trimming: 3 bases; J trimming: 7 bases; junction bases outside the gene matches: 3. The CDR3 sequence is CASSLGQTNSPLHF. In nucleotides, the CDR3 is TGTGCCAGCAGTTTGGGACAGACCAATTCACCCCTCCACTTT.

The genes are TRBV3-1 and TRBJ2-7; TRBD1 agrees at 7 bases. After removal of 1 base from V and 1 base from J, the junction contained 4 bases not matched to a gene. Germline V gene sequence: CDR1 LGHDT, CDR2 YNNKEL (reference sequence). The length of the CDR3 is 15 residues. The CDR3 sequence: CASSQGQGISYEQYF. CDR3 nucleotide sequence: TGTGCCAGCAGCCAAGGACAGGGCATATCCTACGAGCAGTACTTC.